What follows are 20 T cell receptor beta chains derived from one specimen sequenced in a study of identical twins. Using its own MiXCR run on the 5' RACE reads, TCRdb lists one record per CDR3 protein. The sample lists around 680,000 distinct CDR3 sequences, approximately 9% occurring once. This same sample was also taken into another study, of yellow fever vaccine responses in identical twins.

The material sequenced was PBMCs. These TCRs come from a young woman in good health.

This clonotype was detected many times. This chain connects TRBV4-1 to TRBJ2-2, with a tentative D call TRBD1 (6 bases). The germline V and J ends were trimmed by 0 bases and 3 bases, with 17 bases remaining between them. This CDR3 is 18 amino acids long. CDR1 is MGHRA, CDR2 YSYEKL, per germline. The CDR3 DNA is TGCGCCAGCAGCCAAGACGCAACCGGGACAACCTACACCGGGGAGCTGTTTTTT. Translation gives CASSQDATGTTYTGELFF.

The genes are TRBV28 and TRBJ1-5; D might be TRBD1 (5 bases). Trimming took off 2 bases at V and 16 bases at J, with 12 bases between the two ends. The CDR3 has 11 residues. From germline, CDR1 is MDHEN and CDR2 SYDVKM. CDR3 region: CASSLGRDPHF. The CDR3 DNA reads TGTGCCAGCAGTTTAGGCCGGGACCCCCATTTT.

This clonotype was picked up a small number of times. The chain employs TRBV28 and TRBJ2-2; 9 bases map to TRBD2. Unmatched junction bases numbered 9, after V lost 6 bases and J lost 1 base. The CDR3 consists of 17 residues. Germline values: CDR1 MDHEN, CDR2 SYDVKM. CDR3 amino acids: CASRSLSGGLNTGELFF. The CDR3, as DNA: TGTGCCAGCAGGAGTCTTAGCGGGGGCCTGAACACCGGGGAGCTGTTTTTT.

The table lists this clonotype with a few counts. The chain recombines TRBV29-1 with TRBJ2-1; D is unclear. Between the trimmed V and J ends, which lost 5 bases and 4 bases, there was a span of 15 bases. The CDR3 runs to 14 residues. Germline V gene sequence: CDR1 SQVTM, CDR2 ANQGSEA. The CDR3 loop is CSVSASGWYNEQFF. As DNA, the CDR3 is TGCAGCGTTTCGGCTTCAGGTTGGTACAATGAGCAGTTCTTC.

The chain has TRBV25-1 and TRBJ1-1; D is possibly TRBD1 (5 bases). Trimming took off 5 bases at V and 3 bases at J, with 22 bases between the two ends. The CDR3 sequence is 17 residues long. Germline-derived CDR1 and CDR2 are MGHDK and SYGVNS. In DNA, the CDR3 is TGTGCCAGCAGTAGTCCCGGGACCGACGTTTCGTACACTGAAGCTTTCTTT. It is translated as CASSSPGTDVSYTEAFF.

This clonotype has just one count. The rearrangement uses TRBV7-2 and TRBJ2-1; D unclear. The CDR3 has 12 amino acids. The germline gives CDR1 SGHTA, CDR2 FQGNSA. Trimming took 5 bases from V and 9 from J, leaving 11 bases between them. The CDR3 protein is CASSPPYGEQFF. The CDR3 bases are TGTGCCAGCAGCCCCCCCTACGGTGAGCAGTTCTTC.

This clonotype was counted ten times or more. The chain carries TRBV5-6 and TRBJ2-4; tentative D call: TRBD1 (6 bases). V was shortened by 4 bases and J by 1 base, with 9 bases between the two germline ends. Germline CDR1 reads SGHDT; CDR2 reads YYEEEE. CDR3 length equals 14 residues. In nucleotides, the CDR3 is TGTGCCAGCAGCACCAGGGGTGCCAAAAACATTCAGTACTTC. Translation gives CASSTRGAKNIQYF.

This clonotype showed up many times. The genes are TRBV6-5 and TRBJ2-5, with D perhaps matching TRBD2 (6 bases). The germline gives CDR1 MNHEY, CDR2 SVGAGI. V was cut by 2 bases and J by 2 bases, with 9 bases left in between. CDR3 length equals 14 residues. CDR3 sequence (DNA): TGTGCCAGCAGTTACGTGGCGGGGCAAGAGACCCAGTACTTC. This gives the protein CASSYVAGQETQYF.

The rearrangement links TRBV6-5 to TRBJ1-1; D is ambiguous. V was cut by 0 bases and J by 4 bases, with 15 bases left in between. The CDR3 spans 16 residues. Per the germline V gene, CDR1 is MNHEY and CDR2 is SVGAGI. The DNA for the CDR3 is TGTGCCAGCAGTTACTCGACTTCCCCCCTGAGCACTGAAGCTTTCTTT. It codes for CASSYSTSPLSTEAFF.

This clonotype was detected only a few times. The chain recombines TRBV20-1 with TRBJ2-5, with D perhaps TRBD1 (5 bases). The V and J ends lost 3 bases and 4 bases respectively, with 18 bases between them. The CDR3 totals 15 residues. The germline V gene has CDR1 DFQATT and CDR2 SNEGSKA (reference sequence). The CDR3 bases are TGCAGTGCTAGCTTTTCGAAGGGGCTTAGAGAGACCCAGTACTTC. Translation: CSASFSKGLRETQYF.

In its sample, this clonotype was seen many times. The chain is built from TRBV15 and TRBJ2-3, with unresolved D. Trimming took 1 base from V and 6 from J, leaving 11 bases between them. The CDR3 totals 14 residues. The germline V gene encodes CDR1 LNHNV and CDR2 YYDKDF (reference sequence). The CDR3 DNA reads TGTGCCACCAGCAGAGTATCCGTATGGGATACGCAGTATTTT. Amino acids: CATSRVSVWDTQYF.

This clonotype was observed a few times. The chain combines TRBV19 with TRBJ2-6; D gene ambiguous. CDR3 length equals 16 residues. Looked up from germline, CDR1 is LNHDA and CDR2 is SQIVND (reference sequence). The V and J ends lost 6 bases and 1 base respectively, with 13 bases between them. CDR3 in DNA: TGTGCCAGTAGCTCCCCGGTGGGGTCTGGGGCCAACGTCCTGACTTTC. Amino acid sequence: CASSSPVGSGANVLTF.

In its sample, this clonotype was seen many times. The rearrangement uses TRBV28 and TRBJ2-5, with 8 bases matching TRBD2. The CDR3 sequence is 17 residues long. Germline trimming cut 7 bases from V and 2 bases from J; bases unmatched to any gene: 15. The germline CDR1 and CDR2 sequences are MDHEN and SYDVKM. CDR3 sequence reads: CASTLNPRLAHQETQYF. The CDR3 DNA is TGTGCCAGCACCCTGAACCCCCGACTAGCGCATCAAGAGACCCAGTACTTC.

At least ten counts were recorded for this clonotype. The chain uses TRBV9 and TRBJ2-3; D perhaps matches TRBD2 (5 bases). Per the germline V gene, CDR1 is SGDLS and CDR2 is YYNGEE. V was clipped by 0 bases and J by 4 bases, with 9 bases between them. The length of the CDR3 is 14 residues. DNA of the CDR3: TGTGCCAGCAGCGTAGTATTAGCGTCAGATACGCAGTATTTT. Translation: CASSVVLASDTQYF.

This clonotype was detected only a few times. The CDR3 protein is CASSLPGLAGGSGNTQYF. Written as DNA, the CDR3 is TGTGCCAGCAGTCTCCCGGGACTAGCGGGAGGGTCCGGGAATACGCAGTATTTT. The chain combines TRBV28 with TRBJ2-3; 16 positions match TRBD2. Germline V gives CDR1 MDHEN, CDR2 SYDVKM. With 5 bases clipped from V and 7 bases from J, the junction kept 12 bases outside the gene matches. CDR3 length: 18 amino acids.

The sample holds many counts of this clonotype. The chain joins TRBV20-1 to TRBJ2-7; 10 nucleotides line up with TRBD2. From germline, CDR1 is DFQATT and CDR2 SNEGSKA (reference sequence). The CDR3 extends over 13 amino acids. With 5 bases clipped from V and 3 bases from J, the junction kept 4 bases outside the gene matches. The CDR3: CSASGTSVYEQYF. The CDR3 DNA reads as TGCAGTGCTTCCGGGACTAGCGTCTACGAGCAGTACTTC.

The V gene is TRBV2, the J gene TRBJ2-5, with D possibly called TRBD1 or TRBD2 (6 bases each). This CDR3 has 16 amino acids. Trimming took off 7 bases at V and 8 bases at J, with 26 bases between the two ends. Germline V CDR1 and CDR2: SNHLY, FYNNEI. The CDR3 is CASIAAGGQLKRTQYF. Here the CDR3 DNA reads TGTGCCAGCATCGCCGCCGGGGGCCAGCTCAAGAGAACCCAGTACTTC.

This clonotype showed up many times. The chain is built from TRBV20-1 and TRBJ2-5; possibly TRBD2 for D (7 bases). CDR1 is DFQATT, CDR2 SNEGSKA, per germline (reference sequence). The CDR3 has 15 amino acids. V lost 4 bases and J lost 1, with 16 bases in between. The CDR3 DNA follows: TGCAGTGCTATAGGGGGGGGAGAAACCCAAGAGACCCAGTACTTC. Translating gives CSAIGGGETQETQYF.

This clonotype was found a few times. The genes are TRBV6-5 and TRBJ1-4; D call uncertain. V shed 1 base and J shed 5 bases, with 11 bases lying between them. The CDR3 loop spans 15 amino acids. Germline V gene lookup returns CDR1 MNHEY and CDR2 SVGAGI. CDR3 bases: TGTGCCAGCAGTTACTTGGGCAGTAGAAATGAAAAACTGTTTTTT. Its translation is CASSYLGSRNEKLFF.

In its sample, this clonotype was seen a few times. The DNA of the CDR3 is TGTGCCAGCAGCCCGACCACACGAGGAGAGACCCAGTACTTC. It is translated as CASSPTTRGETQYF. The chain is built from TRBV7-2 and TRBJ2-5; D remains unclear. Trimming left V 5 bases short and J 4 bases short, with 14 bases between. The germline V gene encodes CDR1 SGHTA and CDR2 FQGNSA. This CDR3 is built from 14 residues.